This TCR beta chain was captured in a study of T cells in Graves' hyperthyroidism and ophthalmopathy. This clonotype has a handful of counts. The PBMCs had their origin in around 9.1 ml of fresh peripheral blood. This CDR3 contains 15 residues. The ends were cut back, 4 bases at V and 3 bases at J, with 14 bases in the middle. Looked up from germline, CDR1 is SEHNR and CDR2 is FQNEAQ (reference sequence). Amplified TCR beta CDR3 regions came from RNA transcripts. A first-round RT-PCR of the TCR CDR3 used the HTBI primer set. TCRdb re-derived calls from the multiplex PCR reads in MiXCR, one entry per CDR3 protein. The sample lists 600,000 to 850,000 distinct CDR3 sequences, approximately 18% occurring once.

V usage is TRBV7-9 and J usage is TRBJ2-3; tentative D call: TRBD1 (7 bases). Specimen: blood. The sequence was obtained from a woman between 45 and 60 years old with Graves' hyperthyroidism that later progressed to Graves' ophthalmopathy. CDR3 in DNA: TGTGCCAGCAGCTATGGAGGGGGCGCGACAGATACGCAGTATTTT. Its protein product is CASSYGGGATDTQYF.